This is a list of T cell receptor beta chains from one sample in a study of shared clonotypes between healthy human individuals. Repertoires were generated with immunoSEQ multiplex PCR, while TCRdb's copy carries only in-frame clones and drops some. The table includes more than 600,000 clones, around 90% detected once. Source material: naive CD8+ T cells sorted from blood. The receptors stem from a young man in good health. The CDR3 runs from the conserved cysteine through the conserved F or W. Each record gives: CDR3 DNA, CDR3 protein, D gene, V gene, clone size, J gene. The D gene is left open where the match is weak. Clone size is not always given. Where it is, it says once, few, many or a class for expanded clones.

cdr3_nt: TGTGCCATCGACCGGAGAGGGACCAATCAGCCCCAGCATTTT
cdr3_aa: CAIDRRGTNQPQHF
d_call: .
v_call: TRBV10-3
clone_size: once
j_call: TRBJ1-5

cdr3_nt: TGTGCCAGCAGACTAGACGGCCAGGGGGCCATCAATGAGCAGTTCTTC
cdr3_aa: CASRLDGQGAINEQFF
d_call: TRBD1
v_call: TRBV7-9
clone_size: .
j_call: TRBJ2-1

cdr3_nt: TGTGCCAGCAGTGAAAACATTTTGGGCACAGATACGCAGTATTTT
cdr3_aa: CASSENILGTDTQYF
d_call: .
v_call: TRBV2
clone_size: .
j_call: TRBJ2-3

cdr3_nt: TGTGCCAGCAGCGAGTTTGGGACAGGATCCGTCTGGGGCTACACCTTC
cdr3_aa: CASSEFGTGSVWGYTF
d_call: TRBD1
v_call: TRBV9
clone_size: .
j_call: TRBJ1-2

cdr3_nt: TGTGCCAGCAGCGTAGATGGTAGCGGGGGCCAGGAGTTCTTC
cdr3_aa: CASSVDGSGGQEFF
d_call: TRBD2
v_call: TRBV9
clone_size: .
j_call: TRBJ2-1

cdr3_nt: TGTGCCAGCAGCGTAGCTAGCGGGAGATTGGGCAATGAGCAGTTCTTC
cdr3_aa: CASSVASGRLGNEQFF
d_call: TRBD2
v_call: TRBV9
clone_size: .
j_call: TRBJ2-1

cdr3_nt: TGCGCCAGTATTGCGGGCGGGAGGGTACGCGATGAGCAGTTCTTC
cdr3_aa: CASIAGGRVRDEQFF
d_call: TRBD2
v_call: TRBV4-3
clone_size: .
j_call: TRBJ2-1

cdr3_nt: TGTGCCAGCAGCTTAGATGCCCTAGCCACCGACAGTAGCAATCAGCCCCAGCATTTT
cdr3_aa: CASSLDALATDSSNQPQHF
d_call: .
v_call: TRBV11-2
clone_size: .
j_call: TRBJ1-5

cdr3_nt: TGTGCCAGCAGCTTACAGGGCCTGAAACTCTATGGCTACACCTTC
cdr3_aa: CASSLQGLKLYGYTF
d_call: .
v_call: TRBV5-4
clone_size: .
j_call: TRBJ1-2

cdr3_nt: TGTGCCAGCAGCTTGGAAGCTGGGGCCAACGTCCTGACTTTC
cdr3_aa: CASSLEAGANVLTF
d_call: .
v_call: TRBV5-8
clone_size: few
j_call: TRBJ2-6

cdr3_nt: TGTGCCAGCAGCGACCGATTAGCGGTAGCATCCTACGAGCAGTACTTC
cdr3_aa: CASSDRLAVASYEQYF
d_call: .
v_call: TRBV7-9
clone_size: once
j_call: TRBJ2-7

cdr3_nt: TGTGCCATCAGGGAGGGCAGGTCGTACGAGCAGTACTTC
cdr3_aa: CAIREGRSYEQYF
d_call: .
v_call: TRBV10-3
clone_size: .
j_call: TRBJ2-7

cdr3_nt: TGTGCCAGCAGCCCGGGACTAGCGGGAGACAATGAGCAGTTCTTC
cdr3_aa: CASSPGLAGDNEQFF
d_call: TRBD2
v_call: TRBV7-2
clone_size: .
j_call: TRBJ2-1

cdr3_nt: TGTGCCAGCAGCACGGGGACAGGGGGATACAATGAGCAGTTCTTC
cdr3_aa: CASSTGTGGYNEQFF
d_call: TRBD1
v_call: TRBV5-8
clone_size: .
j_call: TRBJ2-1

cdr3_nt: TGTGCCAGCAGTTTAATGAGGGGGCTGGGGAACACTGAAGCTTTCTTT
cdr3_aa: CASSLMRGLGNTEAFF
d_call: TRBD1
v_call: TRBV28
clone_size: once
j_call: TRBJ1-1

cdr3_nt: TGTGCCAGCAGCTTAGCGCTGGTCGCCGGGGGAGATACGCAGTATTTT
cdr3_aa: CASSLALVAGGDTQYF
d_call: .
v_call: TRBV7-9
clone_size: .
j_call: TRBJ2-3

cdr3_nt: TGTGCCAGCAGCTTAGCAAGGTCGTATCGGCGGGGAAACTACAATGAGCAGTTCTTC
cdr3_aa: CASSLARSYRRGNYNEQFF
d_call: .
v_call: TRBV7-9
clone_size: .
j_call: TRBJ2-1

cdr3_nt: TGTGCCAGCAGCGGACAGGGGGTGAGCACCGGGGAGCTGTTTTTT
cdr3_aa: CASSGQGVSTGELFF
d_call: TRBD1
v_call: TRBV9
clone_size: .
j_call: TRBJ2-2

cdr3_nt: TGTGCCAGCAGACATACGGGGCTAGCGGGGTCCTACGAGCAGTACTTC
cdr3_aa: CASRHTGLAGSYEQYF
d_call: TRBD2
v_call: TRBV11-2
clone_size: .
j_call: TRBJ2-7

cdr3_nt: TGCGCCAGCAGTCAACCGGGGACCGGGATTCCGGGATACGAGCAGTACTTC
cdr3_aa: CASSQPGTGIPGYEQYF
d_call: .
v_call: TRBV23-1
clone_size: .
j_call: TRBJ2-7

cdr3_nt: TGTGCCAGCAGCCCTGCGGTGAACACTGAAGCTTTCTTT
cdr3_aa: CASSPAVNTEAFF
d_call: .
v_call: TRBV27
clone_size: .
j_call: TRBJ1-1

cdr3_nt: TGTGCCAGCTCCGGTGGGGGGCAGAGCTCCTACGAGCAGTACTTC
cdr3_aa: CASSGGGQSSYEQYF
d_call: .
v_call: TRBV7-6
clone_size: .
j_call: TRBJ2-7

cdr3_nt: TGTGCCAGCAGTTACGTGACAACCCCCTACGAGCAGTACTTC
cdr3_aa: CASSYVTTPYEQYF
d_call: .
v_call: TRBV6-5
clone_size: .
j_call: TRBJ2-7

cdr3_nt: TGTGCCAGCAGTTACGGGACAGGGGTGGACGAGCAGTACTTC
cdr3_aa: CASSYGTGVDEQYF
d_call: TRBD1
v_call: TRBV6-5
clone_size: .
j_call: TRBJ2-7

cdr3_nt: TGTGCCAGCAGCTTAGTAGGTTTAGCGGACACCGGGGAGCTGTTTTTT
cdr3_aa: CASSLVGLADTGELFF
d_call: .
v_call: TRBV11-2
clone_size: .
j_call: TRBJ2-2

cdr3_nt: TGTGCCAGCAACTACAGGGGTGGCTACGAGCAGTACTTC
cdr3_aa: CASNYRGGYEQYF
d_call: TRBD1
v_call: TRBV14
clone_size: .
j_call: TRBJ2-7

cdr3_nt: TGTGCCAGCAGTTCCTCTGACATAACCAAAATTACTGAAGCTTTCTTT
cdr3_aa: CASSSSDITKITEAFF
d_call: .
v_call: TRBV28
clone_size: .
j_call: TRBJ1-1

cdr3_nt: TGTGCCAGCATTGCCGGGCACAATGAGCAGTTCTTC
cdr3_aa: CASIAGHNEQFF
d_call: .
v_call: TRBV2
clone_size: .
j_call: TRBJ2-1

cdr3_nt: TGCGCCAGCAGCTTTTACTCAGCAGCGGGAGGGCCTATTTATGAGCAGTTCTTC
cdr3_aa: CASSFYSAAGGPIYEQFF
d_call: TRBD2
v_call: TRBV5-1
clone_size: once
j_call: TRBJ2-1

cdr3_nt: TGTGCCAGCAGTTTCGAAGGAGGGCTCAGGCCTGAAGCTTTCTTT
cdr3_aa: CASSFEGGLRPEAFF
d_call: .
v_call: TRBV6-5
clone_size: .
j_call: TRBJ1-1

cdr3_nt: TGTGCCAGCAGCTACGACTTAGCGACTAGCGGCTACAATGAGCAGTTCTTC
cdr3_aa: CASSYDLATSGYNEQFF
d_call: TRBD2
v_call: TRBV7-2
clone_size: .
j_call: TRBJ2-1

cdr3_nt: TGCAGTGCTAGAGAAAACAATGAGCAGTTCTTC
cdr3_aa: CSARENNEQFF
d_call: .
v_call: TRBV20-1
clone_size: .
j_call: TRBJ2-1

cdr3_nt: TGTGCCAGCAGCCCTCTAGCGGGACTGGAGACCCAGTACTTC
cdr3_aa: CASSPLAGLETQYF
d_call: TRBD2
v_call: TRBV27
clone_size: .
j_call: TRBJ2-5

cdr3_nt: TGTGCCAGCAGCTTAGGGACTATTGTGCAGTACTTC
cdr3_aa: CASSLGTIVQYF
d_call: TRBD2
v_call: TRBV7-1
clone_size: .
j_call: TRBJ2-7

cdr3_nt: TGTGCCAGCGGACCGACAGGGGGAGGTGAGCAGTACTTC
cdr3_aa: CASGPTGGGEQYF
d_call: TRBD1
v_call: TRBV9
clone_size: .
j_call: TRBJ2-7

cdr3_nt: TGTGCCAGTAGTATAGAAGGGGCCCACAATGAGCAGTTCTTC
cdr3_aa: CASSIEGAHNEQFF
d_call: .
v_call: TRBV19
clone_size: once
j_call: TRBJ2-1

cdr3_nt: TGTGCCAGCAGTTCGGGACGAAATTCCTACGAGCAGTACTTC
cdr3_aa: CASSSGRNSYEQYF
d_call: .
v_call: TRBV27
clone_size: .
j_call: TRBJ2-7

cdr3_nt: TGTGCCAGCAGCTTGACCCAGGTGGGCGAGCAGTACTTC
cdr3_aa: CASSLTQVGEQYF
d_call: .
v_call: TRBV5-6
clone_size: .
j_call: TRBJ2-7

cdr3_nt: TGTGCCAGCCGGGGACTAGCGGCGACCGGGGAGCTGTTTTTT
cdr3_aa: CASRGLAATGELFF
d_call: TRBD2
v_call: TRBV2
clone_size: once
j_call: TRBJ2-2

cdr3_nt: TGTGCCAGCAGTTACTCGCATAGGGATGGCTATGGCTACACCTTC
cdr3_aa: CASSYSHRDGYGYTF
d_call: .
v_call: TRBV6-5
clone_size: .
j_call: TRBJ1-2

cdr3_nt: TGTGCCAGCAGTCTCCCGACAGGGCAGGGTAACTATGGCTACACCTTC
cdr3_aa: CASSLPTGQGNYGYTF
d_call: TRBD1
v_call: TRBV28
clone_size: .
j_call: TRBJ1-2

cdr3_nt: TGTGCCAGCAGTGATGGGGGGCATGGGGCCAACGTCCTGACTTTC
cdr3_aa: CASSDGGHGANVLTF
d_call: .
v_call: TRBV6-4
clone_size: .
j_call: TRBJ2-6

cdr3_nt: TGTGCCAGCAGTAGCTGGATTAGCTCCTACAATGAGCAGTTCTTC
cdr3_aa: CASSSWISSYNEQFF
d_call: .
v_call: TRBV6-5
clone_size: .
j_call: TRBJ2-1

cdr3_nt: TGTGCCAGCAGTTTGTCTGGGGTGCCCATCTACGAGCAGTACTTC
cdr3_aa: CASSLSGVPIYEQYF
d_call: .
v_call: TRBV27
clone_size: .
j_call: TRBJ2-7

cdr3_nt: TGCAGCGTTGTAGGCGCGTTGAACACCGGGGAGCTGTTTTTT
cdr3_aa: CSVVGALNTGELFF
d_call: .
v_call: TRBV29-1
clone_size: .
j_call: TRBJ2-2

cdr3_nt: TGCGCCAGCATGGAAACAGCTAACATGAACACTGAAGCTTTCTTT
cdr3_aa: CASMETANMNTEAFF
d_call: .
v_call: TRBV4-1
clone_size: .
j_call: TRBJ1-1

cdr3_nt: TGTGCCAGCAGCTTAGATCCGCCTAGCGGGAGGAATGAGCAGTTCTTC
cdr3_aa: CASSLDPPSGRNEQFF
d_call: TRBD2
v_call: TRBV11-2
clone_size: .
j_call: TRBJ2-1

cdr3_nt: TGTGCCAGCACTGAAACGGAGTCGGAGAATGAGCAGTTCTTC
cdr3_aa: CASTETESENEQFF
d_call: .
v_call: TRBV25-1
clone_size: few
j_call: TRBJ2-1

cdr3_nt: TGTGCCAGCAGCCTTAGCGGGAGCGCGGCAGATACGCAGTATTTT
cdr3_aa: CASSLSGSAADTQYF
d_call: TRBD2
v_call: TRBV7-9
clone_size: .
j_call: TRBJ2-3

cdr3_nt: TGTGCCAGTAGTATCCCTAGGTCATTTGCCCAAAAAGAGCAGTTCTTC
cdr3_aa: CASSIPRSFAQKEQFF
d_call: .
v_call: TRBV19
clone_size: .
j_call: TRBJ2-1

cdr3_nt: TGCGCCAGCAGCTCCACAGGGGTCGATGAGCAGTTCTTC
cdr3_aa: CASSSTGVDEQFF
d_call: TRBD1
v_call: TRBV5-1
clone_size: .
j_call: TRBJ2-1

cdr3_nt: TGTGCCAGCAGCTTTTACGAGCTTGACTATGGCTACACCTTC
cdr3_aa: CASSFYELDYGYTF
d_call: .
v_call: TRBV5-4
clone_size: .
j_call: TRBJ1-2

cdr3_nt: TGTGCCAGCCATCCCGGGAGGGCCTTCGAGACCCAGTACTTC
cdr3_aa: CASHPGRAFETQYF
d_call: TRBD2
v_call: TRBV6-6
clone_size: .
j_call: TRBJ2-5

cdr3_nt: TGTGCCAGCAGCCCCGGGACAAACTCCTATGGCTACACCTTC
cdr3_aa: CASSPGTNSYGYTF
d_call: .
v_call: TRBV7-8
clone_size: .
j_call: TRBJ1-2

cdr3_nt: TGTGCCAGCAGCAAAGCGGGACTAGCGGGAGTCATTGCCTACGAGCAGTACTTC
cdr3_aa: CASSKAGLAGVIAYEQYF
d_call: .
v_call: TRBV21-1
clone_size: once
j_call: TRBJ2-7

cdr3_nt: TGTGCCAGCAGCGTAGCTATAAGGGACAATGAGCAGTTCTTC
cdr3_aa: CASSVAIRDNEQFF
d_call: .
v_call: TRBV9
clone_size: .
j_call: TRBJ2-1

cdr3_nt: TGTGCCAGCAGTTTACGCCAGAGCGGGAGGGCCTTTTCCGAGCAGTTCTTC
cdr3_aa: CASSLRQSGRAFSEQFF
d_call: TRBD2
v_call: TRBV28
clone_size: .
j_call: TRBJ2-1

cdr3_nt: TGTGCCAGCAGTCCCTCGAGAACTTACAATGAGCAGTTCTTC
cdr3_aa: CASSPSRTYNEQFF
d_call: .
v_call: TRBV9
clone_size: .
j_call: TRBJ2-1

cdr3_nt: TGTGCCAGCAGCCCGAGGAGGACATCCACAGATACGCAGTATTTT
cdr3_aa: CASSPRRTSTDTQYF
d_call: .
v_call: TRBV7-9
clone_size: .
j_call: TRBJ2-3